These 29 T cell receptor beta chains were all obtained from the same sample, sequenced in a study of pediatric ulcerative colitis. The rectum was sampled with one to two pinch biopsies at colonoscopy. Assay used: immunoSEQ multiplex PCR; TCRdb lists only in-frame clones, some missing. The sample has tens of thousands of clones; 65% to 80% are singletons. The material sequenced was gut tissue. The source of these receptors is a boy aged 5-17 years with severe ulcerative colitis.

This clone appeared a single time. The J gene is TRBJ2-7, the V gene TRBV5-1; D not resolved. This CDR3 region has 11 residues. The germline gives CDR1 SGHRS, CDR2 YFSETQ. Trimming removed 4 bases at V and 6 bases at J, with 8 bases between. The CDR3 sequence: CASSGNFEQYF. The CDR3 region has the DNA TGCGCCAGCAGCGGGAACTTCGAGCAGTACTTC.

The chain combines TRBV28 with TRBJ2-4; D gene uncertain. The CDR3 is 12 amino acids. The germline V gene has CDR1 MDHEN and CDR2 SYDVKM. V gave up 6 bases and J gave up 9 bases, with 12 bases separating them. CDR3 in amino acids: CASSANLVIQYF. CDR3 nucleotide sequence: TGTGCCAGCAGCGCCAACCTGGTCATTCAGTACTTC.

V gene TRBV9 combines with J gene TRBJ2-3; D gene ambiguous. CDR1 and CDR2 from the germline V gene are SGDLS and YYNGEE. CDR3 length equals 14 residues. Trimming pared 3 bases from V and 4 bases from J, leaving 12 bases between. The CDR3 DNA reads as TGTGCCAGCAGCGCGGACGGCGACGCAGATACGCAGTATTTT. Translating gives CASSADGDADTQYF.

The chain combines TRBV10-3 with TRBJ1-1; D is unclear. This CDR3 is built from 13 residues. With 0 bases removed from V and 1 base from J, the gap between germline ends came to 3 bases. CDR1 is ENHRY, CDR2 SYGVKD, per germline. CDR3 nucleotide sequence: TGTGCCATCAGTGAGTCCGGGAACACTGAAGCTTTCTTT. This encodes CAISESGNTEAFF.

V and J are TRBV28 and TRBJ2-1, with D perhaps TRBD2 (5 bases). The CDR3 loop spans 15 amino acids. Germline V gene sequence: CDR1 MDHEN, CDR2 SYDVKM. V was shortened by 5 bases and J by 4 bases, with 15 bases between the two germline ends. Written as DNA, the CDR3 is TGTGCCAGCAGTCGGAGCCTCGGGGAGTACAATGAGCAGTTCTTC. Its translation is CASSRSLGEYNEQFF.

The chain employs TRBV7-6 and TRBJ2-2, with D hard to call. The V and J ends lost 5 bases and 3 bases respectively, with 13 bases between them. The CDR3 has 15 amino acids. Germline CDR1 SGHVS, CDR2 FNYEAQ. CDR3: CASSPDVVYTGELFF. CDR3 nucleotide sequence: TGTGCCAGCAGCCCCGACGTAGTTTACACCGGGGAGCTGTTTTTT.

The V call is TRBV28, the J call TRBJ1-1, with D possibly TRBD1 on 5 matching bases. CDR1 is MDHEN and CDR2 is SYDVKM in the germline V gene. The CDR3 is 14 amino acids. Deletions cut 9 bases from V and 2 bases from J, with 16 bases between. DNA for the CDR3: TGTGCCAGTATTACAGGCGGAGTCAACACTGAAGCTTTCTTT. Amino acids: CASITGGVNTEAFF.

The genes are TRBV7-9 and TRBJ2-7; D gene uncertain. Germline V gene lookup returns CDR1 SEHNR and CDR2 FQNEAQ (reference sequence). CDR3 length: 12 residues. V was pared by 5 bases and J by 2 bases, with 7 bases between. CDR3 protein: CASSLIPYEQYF. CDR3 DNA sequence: TGTGCCAGCAGCCTTATCCCCTACGAGCAGTACTTC.

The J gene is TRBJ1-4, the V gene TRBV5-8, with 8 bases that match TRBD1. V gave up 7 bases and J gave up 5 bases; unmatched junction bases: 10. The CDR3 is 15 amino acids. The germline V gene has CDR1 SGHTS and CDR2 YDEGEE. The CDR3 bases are TGTGCCAGCCCCATGGGCAGGGGGCTGAATGAAAAACTGTTTTTT. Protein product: CASPMGRGLNEKLFF.

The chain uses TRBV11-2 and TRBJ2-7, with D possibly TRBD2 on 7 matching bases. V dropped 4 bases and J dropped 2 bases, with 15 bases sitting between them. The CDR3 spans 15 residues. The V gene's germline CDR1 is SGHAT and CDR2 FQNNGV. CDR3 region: CASSSIVGGPYEQYF. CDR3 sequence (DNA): TGTGCCAGCAGCTCGATAGTGGGGGGGCCCTACGAGCAGTACTTC.

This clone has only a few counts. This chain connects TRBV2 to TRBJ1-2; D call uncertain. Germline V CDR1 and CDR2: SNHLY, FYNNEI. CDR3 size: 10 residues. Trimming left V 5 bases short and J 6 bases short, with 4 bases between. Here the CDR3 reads CASSLNGYTF. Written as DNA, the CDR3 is TGTGCCAGCAGTTTGAATGGCTACACCTTC.

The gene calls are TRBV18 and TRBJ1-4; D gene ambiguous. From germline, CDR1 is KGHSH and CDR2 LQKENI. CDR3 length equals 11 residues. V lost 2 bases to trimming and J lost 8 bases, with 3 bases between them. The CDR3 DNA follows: TGTGCCAGCTCACCAGGAGAAAAACTGTTTTTT. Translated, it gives CASSPGEKLFF. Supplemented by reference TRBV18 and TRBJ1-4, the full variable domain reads NAGVMQNPRHLVRRRGQEARLRCSPMKGHSHVYWYRQLPEEGLKFMVYLQKENIIDESGMPKERFSAEFPKEGPSILRIQQVVRGDSAAYFCASSPGEKLFFGSGTQLSVL.

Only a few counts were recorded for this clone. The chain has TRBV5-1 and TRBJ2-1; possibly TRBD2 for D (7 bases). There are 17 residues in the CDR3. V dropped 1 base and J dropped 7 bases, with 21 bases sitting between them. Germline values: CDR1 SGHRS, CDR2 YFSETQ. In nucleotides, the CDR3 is TGCGCCAGCAGCTTGTATCTTAGTGGGGGGGCAGGTAATGAGCAGTTCTTC. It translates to CASSLYLSGGAGNEQFF.

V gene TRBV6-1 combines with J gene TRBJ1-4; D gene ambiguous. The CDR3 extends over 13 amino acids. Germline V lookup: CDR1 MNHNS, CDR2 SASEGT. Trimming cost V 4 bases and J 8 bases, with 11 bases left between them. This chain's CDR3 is CASSGPVAEKLFF. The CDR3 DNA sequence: TGTGCCAGCAGTGGACCGGTCGCCGAAAAACTGTTTTTT.

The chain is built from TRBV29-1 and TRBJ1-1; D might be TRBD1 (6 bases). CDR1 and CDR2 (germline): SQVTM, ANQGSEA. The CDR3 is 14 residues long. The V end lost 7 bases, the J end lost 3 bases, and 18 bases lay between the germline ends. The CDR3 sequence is CSAPLNRADTEAFF. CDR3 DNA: TGCAGCGCCCCACTCAACAGGGCAGACACTGAAGCTTTCTTT.

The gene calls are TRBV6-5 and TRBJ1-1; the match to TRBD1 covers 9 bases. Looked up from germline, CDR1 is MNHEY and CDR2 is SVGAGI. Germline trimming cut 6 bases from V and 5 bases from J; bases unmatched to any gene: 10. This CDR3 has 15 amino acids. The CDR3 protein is CASRSQQGAWTEAFF. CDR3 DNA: TGTGCCAGCAGGTCCCAACAGGGGGCTTGGACTGAAGCTTTCTTT.

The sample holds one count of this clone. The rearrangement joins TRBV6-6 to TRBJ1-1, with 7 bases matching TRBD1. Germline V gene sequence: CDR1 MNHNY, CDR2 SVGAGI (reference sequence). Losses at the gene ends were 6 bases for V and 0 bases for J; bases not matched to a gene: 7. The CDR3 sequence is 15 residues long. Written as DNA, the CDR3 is TGTGCCAGCAGCGCGGGACAGCACATGAACACTGAAGCTTTCTTT. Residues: CASSAGQHMNTEAFF.

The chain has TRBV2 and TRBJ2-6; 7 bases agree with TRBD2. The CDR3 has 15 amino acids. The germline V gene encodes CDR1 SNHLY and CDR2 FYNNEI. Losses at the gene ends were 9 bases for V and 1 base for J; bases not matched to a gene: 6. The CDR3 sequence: CASRGVPSGANVLTF. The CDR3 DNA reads TGTGCCAGTCGGGGGGTCCCTTCTGGGGCCAACGTCCTGACTTTC.

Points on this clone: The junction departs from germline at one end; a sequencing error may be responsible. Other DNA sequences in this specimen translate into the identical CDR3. The CDR3 region is CATSRDLGNYEQYF. For the CDR3, the DNA is TGTGCCACTAGCAGAGATCTGGGGAACTACGAGCAGTACTTC. This chain links TRBV15 with TRBJ2-7, with D hard to call. Germline V gives CDR1 LNHNV, CDR2 YYDKDF (reference sequence). This CDR3 contains 14 residues.

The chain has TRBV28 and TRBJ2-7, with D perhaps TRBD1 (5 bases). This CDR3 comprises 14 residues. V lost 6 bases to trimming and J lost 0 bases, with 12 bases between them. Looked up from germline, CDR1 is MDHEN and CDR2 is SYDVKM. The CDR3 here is CASSPSTVSYEQYF. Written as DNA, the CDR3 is TGTGCCAGCAGCCCCTCGACAGTCTCCTACGAGCAGTACTTC.

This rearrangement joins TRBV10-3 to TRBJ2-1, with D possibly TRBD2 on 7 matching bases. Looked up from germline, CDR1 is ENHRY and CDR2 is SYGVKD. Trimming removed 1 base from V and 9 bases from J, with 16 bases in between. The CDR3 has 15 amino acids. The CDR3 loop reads CAISELLVGGPEQFF. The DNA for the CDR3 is TGTGCCATCAGTGAGTTACTAGTGGGGGGGCCTGAGCAGTTCTTC.

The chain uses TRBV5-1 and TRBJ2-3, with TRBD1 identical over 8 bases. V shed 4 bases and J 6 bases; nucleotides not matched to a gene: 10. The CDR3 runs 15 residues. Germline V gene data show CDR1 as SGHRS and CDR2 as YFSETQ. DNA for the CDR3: TGCGCCAGCAGCCGTATCAGACAGGGGTCGGATACGCAGTATTTT. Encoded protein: CASSRIRQGSDTQYF.

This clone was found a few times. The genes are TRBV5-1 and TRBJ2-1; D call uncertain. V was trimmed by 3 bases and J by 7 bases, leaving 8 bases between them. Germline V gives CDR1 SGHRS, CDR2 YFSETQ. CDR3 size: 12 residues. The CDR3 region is CASSSGRNEQFF. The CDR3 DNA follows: TGCGCCAGCAGCTCCGGAAGGAATGAGCAGTTCTTC.

CDR3 amino acids: CASSLRQQDTQYF. In nucleotides, the CDR3 is TGTGCCAGCAGTTTACGGCAGCAAGATACGCAGTATTTT. The V gene is TRBV28, the J gene TRBJ2-3; D unclear. Per the germline V gene, CDR1 is MDHEN and CDR2 is SYDVKM. V dropped 2 bases and J dropped 5 bases, with 8 bases sitting between them. This CDR3 is built from 13 residues.

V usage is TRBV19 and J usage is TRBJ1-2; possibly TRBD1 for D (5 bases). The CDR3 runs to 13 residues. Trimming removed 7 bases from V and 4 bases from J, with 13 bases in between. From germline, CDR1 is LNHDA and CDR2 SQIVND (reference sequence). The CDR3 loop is CASNRGLFYGYTF. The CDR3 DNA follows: TGTGCCAGTAATAGGGGACTGTTCTATGGCTACACCTTC.

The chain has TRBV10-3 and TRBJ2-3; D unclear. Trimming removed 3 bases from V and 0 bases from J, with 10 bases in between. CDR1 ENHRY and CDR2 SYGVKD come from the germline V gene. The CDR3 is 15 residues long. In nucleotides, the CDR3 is TGTGCCATCAGTGACGGAGACCTCAGCACAGATACGCAGTATTTT. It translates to CAISDGDLSTDTQYF.

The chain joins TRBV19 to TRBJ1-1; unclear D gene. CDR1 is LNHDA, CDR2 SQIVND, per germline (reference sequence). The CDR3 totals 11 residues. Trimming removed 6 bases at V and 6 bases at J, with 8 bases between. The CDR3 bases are TGTGCCAGTAGAGCCTGGGCTGAAGCTTTCTTT. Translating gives CASRAWAEAFF.

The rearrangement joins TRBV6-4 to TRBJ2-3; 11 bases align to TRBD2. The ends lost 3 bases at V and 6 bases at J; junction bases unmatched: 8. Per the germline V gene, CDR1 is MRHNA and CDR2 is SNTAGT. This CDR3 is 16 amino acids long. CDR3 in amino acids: CASSERKTSGADTQYF. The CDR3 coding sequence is TGTGCCAGCAGTGAACGAAAGACTAGCGGGGCGGATACGCAGTATTTT.

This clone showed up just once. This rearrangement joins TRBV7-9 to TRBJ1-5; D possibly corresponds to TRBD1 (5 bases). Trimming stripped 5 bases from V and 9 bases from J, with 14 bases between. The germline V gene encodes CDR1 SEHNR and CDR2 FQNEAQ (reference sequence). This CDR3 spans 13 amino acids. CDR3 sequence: CASSGDFMGPQHF. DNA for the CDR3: TGTGCCAGCAGCGGGGACTTTATGGGGCCCCAGCATTTT.